Shown below are 14 T cell receptor beta chains from a single sample sequenced in a study of T-cell memory formation after mild COVID-19. TCRdb used MiXCR to reprocess the 5' RACE reads, holding one entry per CDR3 protein. The sample includes hundreds of thousands of distinct CDR3 sequences, roughly 17% of them seen just once. Sequencing used PBMCs or a T cell subset sorted from them (not recorded which). These receptors were taken from an adult woman who had mild COVID-19 (a few samples of this study predate the infection). Cell type and time point are not known.

This clonotype has more than one count but fewer than ten. The rearrangement joins TRBV7-2 to TRBJ2-5; 10 bases are shared with TRBD2. Losses at the gene ends were 5 bases for V and 6 bases for J; bases not matched to a gene: 9. The germline gives CDR1 SGHTA, CDR2 FQGNSA. The CDR3 loop spans 15 amino acids. The CDR3 is CASSRERGGLKTQYF. DNA of the CDR3: TGTGCCAGCAGCAGAGAGCGGGGGGGCTTGAAGACCCAGTACTTC.

There are a few counts of this clonotype. This chain links TRBV29-1 with TRBJ1-1; D may be TRBD1 (5 bases). The V gene lost 5 bases and the J gene lost 3 bases, with 19 bases spanning the gap. Germline assignment: CDR1 SQVTM and CDR2 ANQGSEA. The CDR3 sequence is 15 residues long. The CDR3 bases are TGCAGCGTTATAGACTCTACCCAAGGGGACACTGAAGCTTTCTTT. Its protein is CSVIDSTQGDTEAFF.

This chain joins TRBV20-1 and TRBJ1-1, with D perhaps TRBD1 (6 bases). Between the trimmed V and J ends, which lost 3 bases and 4 bases, there was a span of 15 bases. From germline, CDR1 is DFQATT and CDR2 SNEGSKA (reference sequence). The CDR3 extends over 14 amino acids. CDR3 sequence: CSASPDRLSTEAFF. As DNA, the CDR3 is TGCAGTGCTAGCCCGGACAGACTATCCACTGAAGCTTTCTTT.

The chain recombines TRBV20-1 with TRBJ2-3; 9 bases are a match to TRBD2. This CDR3 is built from 14 residues. V shed 5 bases, J shed 2 bases, and the junction held 5 bases outside the gene matches. Germline V gene sequence: CDR1 DFQATT, CDR2 SNEGSKA (reference sequence). CDR3 amino acids: CSASLAGITDTQYF. The CDR3 nucleotides are TGCAGTGCTTCTCTAGCGGGGATCACAGATACGCAGTATTTT.

This clonotype was seen a handful of times. This sequence joins TRBV6-2 or TRBV6-3 and TRBJ2-1, with D possibly TRBD2 on 5 matching bases. The V end lost 1 base, the J end lost 3 bases, and 7 bases lay between the germline ends. This CDR3 comprises 14 residues. Germline V gives CDR1 MNHEY, CDR2 SVGEGT. The CDR3 nucleotides read TGTGCCAGCAGTTACTTAGCGAACTACAATGAGCAGTTCTTC. This gives the protein CASSYLANYNEQFF.

The rearrangement uses TRBV6-4 and TRBJ2-1, with D perhaps assigned TRBD1 or TRBD2 (5 bases each). The germline CDR1 and CDR2 sequences are MRHNA and SNTAGT. The V gene lost 2 bases and the J gene lost 16 bases, with 21 bases spanning the gap. The CDR3 spans 14 residues. The CDR3 spells CASSDLGPGRPLFF. CDR3 DNA: TGTGCCAGCAGTGACCTGGGGCCGGGAAGGCCTCTATTCTTC.

This clonotype was seen at least ten times. V and J are TRBV29-1 and TRBJ2-1; TRBD1 matches 8 bases. Germline V gives CDR1 SQVTM, CDR2 ANQGSEA. With 5 bases clipped from V and 0 bases from J, the junction kept 3 bases outside the gene matches. The CDR3 runs to 14 residues. CDR3 DNA: TGCAGCGTTTACAGGGGGTCCTCCTACAATGAGCAGTTCTTC. Its protein product is CSVYRGSSYNEQFF.

This clonotype was observed at least ten times. The chain employs TRBV7-7 and TRBJ2-5; possible D gene TRBD1, 7 bases. The germline V gene has CDR1 SSHAT and CDR2 FNYEAQ (reference sequence). Trimming took 4 bases from V and 2 from J, leaving 14 bases between them. The CDR3 is 15 amino acids. The CDR3 DNA sequence: TGTGCCAGCAGCTCAGGGAGGACAGGTCAAGAGACCCAGTACTTC. Translated: CASSSGRTGQETQYF.

This clonotype was detected only a few times. The chain combines TRBV19 with TRBJ2-4; 9 nucleotides match TRBD1. The CDR3 runs 13 residues. CDR1 and CDR2 (germline): LNHDA, SQIVND (reference sequence). With V trimmed by 7 bases and J by 9 bases, 7 bases remained unmatched. The CDR3 DNA reads as TGTGCCAGTAAGGGGACAGGGCACACCATTCAGTACTTC. This encodes CASKGTGHTIQYF.

This clonotype showed up just a few times. This CDR3 is CASSLGRNNSPLHF. CDR3 nucleotide sequence: TGTGCCAGCAGCTTAGGACGGAATAATTCACCCCTCCACTTT. The chain carries TRBV7-9 and TRBJ1-6, with no clear D. The CDR3 has 14 amino acids. The V end lost 1 base, the J end lost 5 bases, and 6 bases lay between the germline ends. Germline V lookup: CDR1 SEHNR, CDR2 FQNEAQ (reference sequence).

This sequence joins TRBV29-1 and TRBJ2-1, with 7 bases that match TRBD1. CDR3 length: 13 residues. With V trimmed by 6 bases and J by 10 bases, 12 bases remained unmatched. Germline V gene sequence: CDR1 SQVTM, CDR2 ANQGSEA. In DNA form, the CDR3 reads TGCAGCGTAACAGGGGATACCACCCGCGAGCAGTTCTTC. This encodes CSVTGDTTREQFF.

The chain employs TRBV11-2 and TRBJ2-3; weak D call: TRBD2 (5 bases). CDR1 is SGHAT, CDR2 FQNNGV, per germline. V lost 5 bases to trimming and J lost 0 bases, with 9 bases between them. There are 14 residues in the CDR3. DNA of the CDR3: TGTGCCAGCAGCCCGGGATACAGCACAGATACGCAGTATTTT. It codes for CASSPGYSTDTQYF.

The chain couples TRBV30 to TRBJ2-5; 12 nucleotides line up with TRBD2. Germline trimming cut 0 bases from V and 0 bases from J; bases unmatched to any gene: 5. CDR1 and CDR2 from the germline V gene are GTSNPN and SVGIG (reference sequence). This CDR3 has 17 amino acids. The CDR3 spells CAWSVPGLAGNQETQYF. The CDR3 DNA reads as TGTGCCTGGAGTGTCCCGGGACTAGCGGGCAACCAAGAGACCCAGTACTTC.

The CDR3 sequence is CASSLIGVSRGNSPLHF. DNA for the CDR3: TGTGCCAGCAGTTTAATCGGGGTCTCCCGCGGTAATTCACCCCTCCACTTT. J is TRBJ1-6 and V is TRBV6-2 or TRBV6-3; no clear D gene. The V gene lost 4 bases and the J gene lost 6 bases, with 19 bases spanning the gap. This CDR3 is 17 amino acids long. CDR1 and CDR2 (germline): MNHEY, SVGEGT.